Detailed here is one TCR beta chain. Its matching antigen is unknown. This sample stems from a study of identifying expanded T cells in peripheral blood. General study findings and limits: Over about two and four weeks, about 15 and 19 clones changed, versus roughly 1.1 between replicates. Approximately two-week clone count variance significantly increased as total template count grew.

Collection occurred without any documented infections or immune events in donors. This CDR3 is built from 13 residues. V was cut by 8 bases and J by 8 bases, with 21 bases left in between. Germline CDR1 GTSNPN, CDR2 SVGIG (reference sequence). This table comes from immunoSEQ multiplex PCR, and its TCRdb copy is limited to in-frame clones, with some not included. The sample carries some 120,000 clones, 84% recorded once. The material sequenced was blood. This clonotype was obtained from a person between 18 and 70 years old in good health. The V and J genes are TRBV30 and TRBJ1-2, with D uncertain. CDR3 DNA sequence: TGTGCCCGGCGAGACGCAGGAAGCGAGGGCTACACCTTC. Translated, it gives CARRDAGSEGYTF.